One TCR beta chain is described in this entry. The target of this receptor is not known. Nothing much larger sits one base from this clone, and base qualities are not available. TCRbeta CDR3 regions were amplified from genomic DNA by means of the immunoSEQ Assay, a bias-controlled multiplex PCR. As for how the authors treated the data: The number of nucleated cells in each sample was estimated from the amplification of reference gene primers within the assay. To quantify the absolute abundance of each unique TCRbeta CDR3 rearrangement, sequence reads were collapsed and filtered. For each sample, productive Simpson clonality was calculated as the square root of Simpson's diversity index over productive rearrangements. Sourced from immuneACCESS, this table was stored by TCRdb with only in-frame sequences that have V and J called. A share of the clones is absent; for the studies checked, an unresolved V gene accounts for under half, and the remainder has no known explanation. V, J and clone size reflect that table, while D and trimming were determined from the DNA. This sample gives 200,000 to 250,000 clones in total; about 90% of them show up just once. The ten biggest clones cover approximately 2.6% of the sample.

Collaborating institutions collected whole blood in K2EDTA tubes following their own protocols. Collaborator samples were shipped for TCRbeta analysis as frozen whole blood, isolated PBMCs, or DNA extracted from either sample type. Ends trimmed: V by 5 bases, J by 0 bases; bases unmatched to a gene: 4. Spanning cysteine to phenylalanine, the CDR3 consists of 16 amino acids. CDR3 DNA only is kept here, 48 bases in frame from base 1. This sample is drawn from a study of blood T cell repertoires in COVID-19 (dated by TCRdb to 2019 to 2021). About the full investigation: The collaborator samples originated in the United States, Italy and Spain and spanned the acute and convalescent phases of COVID-19. Where available, HLA class I and class II types were obtained from metadata supplied by the sample provider rather than from assay-based typing. A de-identified subject ID, COVID-19 status, age in years and sex were almost always included in the sample metadata. The repertoires were made available in a free public database intended to serve as a resource for research on the immune response to SARS-CoV-2. The prospective study material was composed of cDNA or gDNA derived from T cells, B-cell-depleted T cells, or PBMCs. Deeply sampled blood TCRbeta repertoires from subjects exposed to, actively infected with, or recovered from COVID-19 were included in the dataset. The samples were drawn from the first 160 participants of the ongoing ImmuneRACE study and from some 1,300 subjects provided by 6 global collaborators. The study at large found these results: How much clinical and demographic metadata was included differed by source and by participant, and the metadata was provided uncurated.

The V and J genes are TRBV5-3 and TRBJ2-3, and TRBD2 aligns with 12 junction nucleotides. TRBV5-3 is assigned to the ORF class and has an uncertain function. Sequencing used peripheral blood. The sequence came from a woman in her sixties or seventies with acute or convalescent COVID-19. The CDR3 protein: CARSLLAGGSTDTQYF. In nucleotides, the sequence is TGTGCCAGAAGTCTCCTAGCGGGAGGGAGCACAGATACGCAGTATTTT.